Each of the 18 T cell receptor beta chains below was sequenced from the same sample in a study of blood T cell repertoires in COVID-19. Clones were read by immunoSEQ multiplex PCR, and TCRdb kept only the in-frame ones, dropping some. The sample carries some 170,000 clones, 80% to 90% recorded once. Sequenced input: peripheral blood. The receptors originated from a woman aged 40 to 49 with COVID-19, enrolled during active disease.

This clone was detected a few times. The chain employs TRBV6-5 and TRBJ1-6; tentatively, D is TRBD1 (6 bases). The CDR3 consists of 15 residues. CDR1 and CDR2 (germline): MNHEY, SVGAGI. V was clipped by 8 bases and J by 7 bases, with 18 bases between them. Here the CDR3 reads CASGRSTGYNSPLHF. The DNA for the CDR3 is TGTGCCAGCGGAAGGAGTACAGGGTACAATTCACCCCTCCACTTT.

J is TRBJ2-1 and V is TRBV25-1; TRBD2 might be the D (5 bases). Trimming removed 3 bases from V and 7 bases from J, with 22 bases in between. This CDR3 contains 17 residues. The germline gives CDR1 MGHDK, CDR2 SYGVNS. CDR3 in amino acids: CASSEAKLGVWINEQFF. The CDR3, as DNA: TGTGCCAGCAGTGAGGCCAAATTGGGAGTTTGGATAAATGAGCAGTTCTTC.

The chain carries TRBV15 and TRBJ2-7; D is ambiguous. The germline V gene has CDR1 LNHNV and CDR2 YYDKDF (reference sequence). CDR3 size: 16 residues. Between the trimmed V and J ends, which lost 0 bases and 9 bases, there was a span of 21 bases. For the CDR3, the DNA is TGTGCCACCAGCAGAGATAGAACAGCTTACCCGCCAGGGCAGTACGTC. It translates to CATSRDRTAYPPGQYV.

A single count supports this clone. The chain is built from TRBV7-8 and TRBJ1-3; weak D call: TRBD1 (6 bases). V gave up 5 bases and J gave up 2 bases, with 19 bases separating them. CDR1 is SGHVS, CDR2 FQNEAQ, per germline. This CDR3 is built from 17 residues. CDR3 bases: TGTGCCAGCAGCACCCGGGGGGGGCAAAGAGCTGGAAACACCATATATTTT. Its translation: CASSTRGGQRAGNTIYF.

This clone has only a few counts. The gene calls are TRBV18 and TRBJ2-1; TRBD2 might be the D (5 bases). V was pared by 1 base and J by 10 bases, with 11 bases between. CDR3 length: 13 amino acids. In germline, CDR1 is KGHSH, CDR2 LQKENI. In DNA form, the CDR3 reads TGTGCCAGCTCACCACAGGGAGCTTCAGAGCAGTTCTTC. Its translation is CASSPQGASEQFF.

This clone was picked up a small number of times. The V and J genes are TRBV9 and TRBJ2-5; TRBD1 is a possible D gene (6 bases). Per germline, CDR1 SGDLS and CDR2 YYNGEE. The germline V and J ends were trimmed by 4 bases and 0 bases, with 13 bases remaining between them. The length of the CDR3 is 15 residues. The CDR3 sequence: CASSPQGRYQETQYF. Here the CDR3 DNA reads TGTGCCAGCAGCCCCCAGGGGCGGTACCAAGAGACCCAGTACTTC.

The rearrangement joins TRBV9 to TRBJ2-4, with D uncertain. This CDR3 is 12 amino acids long. V lost 0 bases and J 8 bases, leaving 6 bases between the germline ends. Germline-derived CDR1 and CDR2 are SGDLS and YYNGEE. The CDR3 protein is CASSVDGDIQYF. Written as DNA, the CDR3 is TGTGCCAGCAGCGTAGATGGAGACATTCAGTACTTC.

The chain carries TRBV19 and TRBJ2-6, with D perhaps TRBD1 (5 bases). CDR3 size: 15 residues. The germline V gene has CDR1 LNHDA and CDR2 SQIVND (reference sequence). Trimming removed 7 bases from V and 0 bases from J, with 10 bases in between. In nucleotides, the CDR3 is TGTGCCAGTATTTCAGGGCGCTCTGGGGCCAACGTCCTGACTTTC. This translates into CASISGRSGANVLTF.

V is TRBV9 and J is TRBJ2-2, with TRBD2 identical over 12 bases. CDR1 and CDR2 from the germline V gene are SGDLS and YYNGEE. The CDR3 is 14 residues long. The junction had 3 bases not matched to a gene; V was cut back by 5 bases and J by 7 bases. CDR3 DNA: TGTGCCAGCAGTGGACTAGCGGGACGCGGGGAGCTGTTTTTT. Translated: CASSGLAGRGELFF. The variable domain in full, completed from reference TRBV9 and TRBJ2-2, reads DSGVTQTPKHLITATGQRVTLRCSPRSGDLSVYWYQQSLDQGLQFLIQYYNGEERAKGNILERFSAQQFPDLHSELNLSSLELGDSALYFCASSGLAGRGELFFGEGSRLTVL.

V is TRBV2 and J is TRBJ1-2; 7 bases match TRBD1. The CDR3 runs 12 residues. V gave up 8 bases and J gave up 8 bases; unmatched junction bases: 8. The V gene's germline CDR1 is SNHLY and CDR2 FYNNEI. The CDR3 spells CASAATGQGYTF. For the CDR3, the DNA is TGTGCCAGCGCGGCCACGGGACAGGGCTACACCTTC.

V gene TRBV5-1 combines with J gene TRBJ2-5; D is possibly TRBD2 (5 bases). Trimming took 2 bases from V and 5 from J, leaving 13 bases between them. CDR1 is SGHRS and CDR2 is YFSETQ in the germline V gene. This CDR3 has 14 amino acids. The CDR3 sequence is CASSFPGVGETQYF. CDR3 sequence (DNA): TGCGCCAGCAGCTTCCCCGGGGTGGGGGAGACCCAGTACTTC.

This chain connects TRBV19 to TRBJ2-1; TRBD1 aligns across 10 bases. Germline CDR1 is LNHDA and CDR2 is SQIVND (reference sequence). J was trimmed by 8 bases and V by 3 bases; bases with no gene match: 4. The CDR3 has 14 amino acids. CDR3 in amino acids: CASSIGQGEDEQFF. Written as DNA, the CDR3 is TGTGCCAGTAGTATTGGACAGGGGGAGGATGAGCAGTTCTTC.

This chain uses TRBV15 with TRBJ2-7, with TRBD1 as a possible D gene (6 bases). This CDR3 spans 15 amino acids. V lost 0 bases and J 1 base, leaving 10 bases between the germline ends. Germline V gene sequence: CDR1 LNHNV, CDR2 YYDKDF (reference sequence). CDR3 sequence reads: CATSRDVGASYEQYF. The CDR3 DNA sequence: TGTGCCACCAGCAGAGATGTGGGGGCATCCTACGAGCAGTACTTC.

The chain recombines TRBV11-3 with TRBJ2-1; TRBD2 aligns across 8 bases. V was pared by 3 bases and J by 3 bases, with 1 base of the junction left unmatched. Germline values: CDR1 SGHNT, CDR2 YENEEA. This CDR3 spans 14 amino acids. This CDR3 reads CASSFSGDYNEQFF. For the CDR3, the DNA is TGTGCCAGCAGCTTTAGCGGGGACTACAATGAGCAGTTCTTC.

V usage is TRBV6-1 and J usage is TRBJ2-7; TRBD2 is a possible D gene (5 bases). Deletions cut 2 bases from V and 5 bases from J, with 13 bases between. The V gene's germline CDR1 is MNHNS and CDR2 SASEGT. The CDR3 loop spans 14 amino acids. CDR3 DNA sequence: TGTGCCAGCAGTGAACGCGGGTTGAACCACGAGCAGTACTTC. Its protein is CASSERGLNHEQYF.

The V gene is TRBV25-1, the J gene TRBJ2-1, with a weak D call TRBD1 (6 bases). Germline CDR1 is MGHDK and CDR2 is SYGVNS. Trimming stripped 6 bases from V and 1 base from J, with 13 bases between. This CDR3 has 15 amino acids. The CDR3 here is CASREQGFSYNEQFF. Written as DNA, the CDR3 is TGTGCCAGCAGGGAACAGGGTTTTTCCTACAATGAGCAGTTCTTC.

The chain combines TRBV6-5 with TRBJ1-1; D uncertain. The CDR3 is 14 amino acids. Germline V lookup: CDR1 MNHEY, CDR2 SVGAGI. With 6 bases removed from V and 1 base from J, the gap between germline ends came to 12 bases. The CDR3 bases are TGTGCCAGCAGCCTCCCGGGTGGGAACACTGAAGCTTTCTTT. Translating it yields CASSLPGGNTEAFF.

V and J are TRBV30 and TRBJ1-6, with D uncertain. V gave up 3 bases and J gave up 10 bases, with 19 bases separating them. This CDR3 has 15 amino acids. Germline V CDR1 and CDR2: GTSNPN, SVGIG (reference sequence). This chain's CDR3 is CAWRKQTVVDSPLHF. The CDR3 DNA reads TGTGCCTGGAGGAAACAAACAGTCGTCGACTCACCCCTCCACTTT.